This TCR beta chain is from a study of cytomegalovirus exposure and HLA in healthy donors. Study-level findings and limits: Most CMV-associated TCR beta chains appeared HLA-restricted in a later analysis. Based on reports, TCR beta sequences accurately predicted HLA-A and HLA-B alleles for most subjects. Earlier results showed most TCR beta V segments being productive about 87% or about 30% of the time.

Donors counted as nominally healthy when sampled, yet unrecorded immune exposures were likely. PCR was performed using 60 Vbeta and 13 Jbeta primers. Clones were read by immunoSEQ multiplex PCR, and TCRdb kept only the in-frame ones, dropping some. The sample yields under 150,000 clones, around 81% seen once. V shed 0 bases, J shed 1 base, and the junction held 8 bases outside the gene matches. Germline V gives CDR1 LNHNV, CDR2 YYDKDF (reference sequence). This CDR3 has 17 residues. Of note for this clone: The antigen remains unidentified.

This TCR was sampled from a man between 18 and 35 years old in good health and CMV-seronegative. This chain links TRBV15 with TRBJ1-1; 7 nucleotides agree with TRBD1. The material sequenced was PBMCs. CDR3 coding DNA: TGTGCCACCAGCAGAGATTTGGGGACAGCTACGAACACTGAAGCTTTCTTT. Translating it yields CATSRDLGTATNTEAFF.